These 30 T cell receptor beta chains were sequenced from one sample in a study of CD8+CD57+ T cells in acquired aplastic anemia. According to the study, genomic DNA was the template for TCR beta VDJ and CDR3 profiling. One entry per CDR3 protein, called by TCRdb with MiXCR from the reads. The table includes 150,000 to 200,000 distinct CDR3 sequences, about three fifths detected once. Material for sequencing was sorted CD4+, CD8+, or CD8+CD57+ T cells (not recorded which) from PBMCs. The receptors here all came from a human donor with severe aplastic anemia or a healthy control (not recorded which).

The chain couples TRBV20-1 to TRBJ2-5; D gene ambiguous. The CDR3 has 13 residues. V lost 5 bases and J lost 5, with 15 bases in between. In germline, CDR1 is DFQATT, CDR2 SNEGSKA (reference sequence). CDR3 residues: CSARTDGSETQYF. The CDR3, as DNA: TGCAGTGCTCGGACGGACGGTTCGGAGACCCAGTACTTC.

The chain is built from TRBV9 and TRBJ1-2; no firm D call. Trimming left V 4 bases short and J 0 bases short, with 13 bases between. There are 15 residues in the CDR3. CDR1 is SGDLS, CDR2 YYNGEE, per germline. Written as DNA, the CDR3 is TGTGCCAGCAGCTCTTCCCCCGAAACTAACTATGGCTACACCTTC. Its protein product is CASSSSPETNYGYTF.

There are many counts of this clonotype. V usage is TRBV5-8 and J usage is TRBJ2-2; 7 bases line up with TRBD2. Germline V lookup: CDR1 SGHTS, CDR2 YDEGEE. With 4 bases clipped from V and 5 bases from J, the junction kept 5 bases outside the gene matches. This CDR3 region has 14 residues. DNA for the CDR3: TGTGCCAGCAGCGCTACGGGACTAACCGGGGAGCTGTTTTTT. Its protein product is CASSATGLTGELFF.

The CDR3 region is CASSYLGQSYSYEQYF. The DNA of the CDR3 is TGTGCCAGCAGTTACTTGGGACAGTCGTACTCCTACGAGCAGTACTTC. The V and J genes are TRBV6-5 and TRBJ2-7; TRBD1 agrees at 7 bases. This CDR3 comprises 16 residues. Germline trimming cut 1 base from V and 0 bases from J; bases unmatched to any gene: 6. Germline V gene lookup returns CDR1 MNHEY and CDR2 SVGAGI.

Here the CDR3 DNA reads TGTGCCAGCAGTGAAGCTGTAGGGGGAGTGGGGCAGCCCCAGCATTTT. It encodes CASSEAVGGVGQPQHF. This rearrangement joins TRBV6-1 to TRBJ1-5; the D gene is possibly TRBD1 (6 bases). Germline assignment: CDR1 MNHNS and CDR2 SASEGT. Trimming left V 0 bases short and J 7 bases short, with 16 bases between. The CDR3 is 16 amino acids.

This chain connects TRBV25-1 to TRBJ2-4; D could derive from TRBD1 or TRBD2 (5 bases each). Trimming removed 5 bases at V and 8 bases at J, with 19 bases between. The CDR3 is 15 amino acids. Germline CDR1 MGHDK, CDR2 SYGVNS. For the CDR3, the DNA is TGTGCCAGCAGTCCGGGGCAGGGAGTCAATGACATTCAGTACTTC. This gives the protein CASSPGQGVNDIQYF.

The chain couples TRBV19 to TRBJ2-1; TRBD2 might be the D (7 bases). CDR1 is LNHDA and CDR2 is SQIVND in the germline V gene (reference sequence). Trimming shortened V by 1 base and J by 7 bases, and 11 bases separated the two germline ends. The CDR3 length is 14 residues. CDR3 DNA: TGTGCCAGTAGTATAGTGAGGGGGGGGAATGAGCAGTTCTTC. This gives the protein CASSIVRGGNEQFF.

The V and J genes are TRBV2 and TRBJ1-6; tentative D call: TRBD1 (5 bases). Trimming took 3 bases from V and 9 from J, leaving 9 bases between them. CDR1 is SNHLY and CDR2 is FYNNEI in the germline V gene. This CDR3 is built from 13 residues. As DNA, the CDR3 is TGTGCCAGCAGTGAGGCTGGGGCTTCACCCCTCCACTTT. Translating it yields CASSEAGASPLHF.

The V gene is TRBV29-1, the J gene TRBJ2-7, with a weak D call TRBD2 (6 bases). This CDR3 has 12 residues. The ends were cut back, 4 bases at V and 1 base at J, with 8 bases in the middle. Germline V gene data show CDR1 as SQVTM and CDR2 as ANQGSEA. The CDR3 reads CSVAGASYEQYF. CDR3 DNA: TGCAGCGTTGCGGGAGCGTCCTACGAGCAGTACTTC.

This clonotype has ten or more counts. The CDR3 DNA follows: TGTGCCAGCAGCCCGGGACAGGGGCAAAGGAACACTGAAGCTTTCTTT. Protein product: CASSPGQGQRNTEAFF. The chain has TRBV7-8 and TRBJ1-1, with 10 bases fitting TRBD1. Germline-derived CDR1 and CDR2 are SGHVS and FQNEAQ. The CDR3 is 16 amino acids. Trimming took 5 bases from V and 1 from J; bases not matched to a gene: 7.

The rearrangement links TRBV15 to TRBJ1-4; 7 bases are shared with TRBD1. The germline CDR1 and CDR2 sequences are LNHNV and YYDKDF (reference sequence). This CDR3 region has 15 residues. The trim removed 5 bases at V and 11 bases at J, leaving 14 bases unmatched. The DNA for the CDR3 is TGTGCCACCAGCGCCTCGGAGACAGGGCTTAGGAAACTGTTTTTT. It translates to CATSASETGLRKLFF. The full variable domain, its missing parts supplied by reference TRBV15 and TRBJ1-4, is DAMVIQNPRYQVTQFGKPVTLSCSQTLNHNVMYWYQQKSSQAPKLLFHYYDKDFNNEADTPDNFQSRRPNTSFCFLDIRSPGLGDTAMYLCATSASETGLRKLFFGSGTQLSVL.

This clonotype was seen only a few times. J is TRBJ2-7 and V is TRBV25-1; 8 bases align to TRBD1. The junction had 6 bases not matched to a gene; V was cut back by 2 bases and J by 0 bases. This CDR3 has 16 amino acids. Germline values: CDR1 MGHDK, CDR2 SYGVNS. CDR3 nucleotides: TGTGCCAGCAGTGAAAGCGGACAGGGTCGCTCCTACGAGCAGTACTTC. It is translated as CASSESGQGRSYEQYF.

CDR3 sequence: CASSFRKRGGQETQYF. In DNA, the CDR3 is TGTGCCAGCAGCTTTCGCAAGCGGGGGGGCCAAGAGACCCAGTACTTC. The rearrangement uses TRBV7-9 and TRBJ2-5; 10 bases are shared with TRBD2. Germline CDR1 and CDR2: SEHNR and FQNEAQ (reference sequence). The CDR3 totals 16 residues. With V trimmed by 3 bases and J by 1 base, 5 bases remained unmatched.

The CDR3 region is CASIEPGAYEQYF. In DNA, the CDR3 is TGCGCCAGCATAGAACCGGGGGCCTACGAGCAGTACTTC. The chain combines TRBV10-2 with TRBJ2-7, with TRBD2 as a possible D gene (6 bases). The CDR3 sequence is 13 residues long. V lost 7 bases to trimming and J lost 2 bases, with 12 bases between them. Germline-derived CDR1 and CDR2 are WSHSY and SAAADI.

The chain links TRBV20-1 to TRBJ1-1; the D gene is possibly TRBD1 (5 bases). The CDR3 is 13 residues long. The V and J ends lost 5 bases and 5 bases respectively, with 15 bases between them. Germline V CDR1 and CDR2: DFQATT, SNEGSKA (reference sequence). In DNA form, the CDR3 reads TGCAGTGCTGAGCTCCAGGGAGATACTGAAGCTTTCTTT. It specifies CSAELQGDTEAFF.

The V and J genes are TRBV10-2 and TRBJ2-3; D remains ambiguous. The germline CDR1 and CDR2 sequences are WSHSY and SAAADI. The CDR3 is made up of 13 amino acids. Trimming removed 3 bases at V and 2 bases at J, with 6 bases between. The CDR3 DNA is TGCGCCAGCAGTGATACAGCCACAGATACGCAGTATTTT. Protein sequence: CASSDTATDTQYF.

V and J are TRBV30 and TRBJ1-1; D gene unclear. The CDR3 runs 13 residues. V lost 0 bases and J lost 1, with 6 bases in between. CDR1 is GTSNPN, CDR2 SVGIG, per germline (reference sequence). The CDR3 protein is CAWSVVRNTEAFF. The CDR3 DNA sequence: TGTGCCTGGAGTGTAGTGAGGAACACTGAAGCTTTCTTT.

The DNA for the CDR3 is TGTGCCAGTACCCTTTCTGGACTAGCGGGGGTCTCTGGGGCCAACGTCCTGACTTTC. It codes for CASTLSGLAGVSGANVLTF. The V call is TRBV19, the J call TRBJ2-6; TRBD2 matches at 13 bases. The J segment lost 0 bases and the V segment lost 7 bases, leaving 9 bases of the junction unmatched. The V gene's germline CDR1 is LNHDA and CDR2 SQIVND (reference sequence). The CDR3 sequence is 19 residues long.

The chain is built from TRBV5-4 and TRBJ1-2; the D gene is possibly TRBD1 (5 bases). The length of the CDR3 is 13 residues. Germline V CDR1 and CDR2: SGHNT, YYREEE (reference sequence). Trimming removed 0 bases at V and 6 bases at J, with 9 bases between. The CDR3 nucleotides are TGTGCCAGCAGCTTGGAAATAGGGGATGGCTACACCTTC. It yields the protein CASSLEIGDGYTF.

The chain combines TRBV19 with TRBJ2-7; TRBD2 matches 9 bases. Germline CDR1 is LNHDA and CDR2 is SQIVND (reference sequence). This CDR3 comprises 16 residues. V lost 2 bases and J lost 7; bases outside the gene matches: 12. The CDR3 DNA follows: TGTGCCAGTAGTATAACAACTGTGCTAGCGGGAAATGAGCAGTACTTC. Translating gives CASSITTVLAGNEQYF. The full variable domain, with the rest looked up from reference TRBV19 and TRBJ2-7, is DGGITQSPKYLFRKEGQNVTLSCEQNLNHDAMYWYRQDPGQGLRLIYYSQIVNDFQKGDIAEGYSVSREKKESFPLTVTSAQKNPTAFYLCASSITTVLAGNEQYFGPGTRLTVT.

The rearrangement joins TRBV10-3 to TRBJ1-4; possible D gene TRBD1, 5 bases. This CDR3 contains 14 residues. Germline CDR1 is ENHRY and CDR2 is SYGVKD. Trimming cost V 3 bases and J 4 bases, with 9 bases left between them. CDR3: CAISDGQGNEKLFF. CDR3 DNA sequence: TGTGCCATCAGTGACGGGCAGGGTAATGAAAAACTGTTTTTT.

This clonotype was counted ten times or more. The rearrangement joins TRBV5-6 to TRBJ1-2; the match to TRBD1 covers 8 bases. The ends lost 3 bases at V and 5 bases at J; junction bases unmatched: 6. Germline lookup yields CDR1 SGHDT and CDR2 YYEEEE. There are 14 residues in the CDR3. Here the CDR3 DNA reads TGTGCCAGCAGCTACGGGGGACAGGTATATGGCTACACCTTC. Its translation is CASSYGGQVYGYTF.

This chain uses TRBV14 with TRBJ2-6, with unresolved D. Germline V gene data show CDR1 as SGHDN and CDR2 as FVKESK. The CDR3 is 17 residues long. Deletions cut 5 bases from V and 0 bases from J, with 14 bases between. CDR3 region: CASSNLGLLSGANVLTF. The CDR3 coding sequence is TGTGCCAGCAGCAACCTAGGCCTTCTCTCTGGGGCCAACGTCCTGACTTTC.

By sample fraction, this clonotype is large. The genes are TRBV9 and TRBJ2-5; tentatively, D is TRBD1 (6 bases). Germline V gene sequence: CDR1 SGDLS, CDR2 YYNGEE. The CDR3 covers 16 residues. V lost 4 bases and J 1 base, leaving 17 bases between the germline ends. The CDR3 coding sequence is TGTGCCAGCAGCCCTGGGGACATTGGAACCCAAGAGACCCAGTACTTC. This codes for CASSPGDIGTQETQYF.

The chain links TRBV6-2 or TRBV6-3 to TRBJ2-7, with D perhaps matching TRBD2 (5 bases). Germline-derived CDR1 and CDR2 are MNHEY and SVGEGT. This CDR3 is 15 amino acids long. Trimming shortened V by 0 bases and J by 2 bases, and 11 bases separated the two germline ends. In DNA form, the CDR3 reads TGTGCCAGCAGTTACTCCTCGCGGGCTACCTACGAGCAGTACTTC. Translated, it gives CASSYSSRATYEQYF.

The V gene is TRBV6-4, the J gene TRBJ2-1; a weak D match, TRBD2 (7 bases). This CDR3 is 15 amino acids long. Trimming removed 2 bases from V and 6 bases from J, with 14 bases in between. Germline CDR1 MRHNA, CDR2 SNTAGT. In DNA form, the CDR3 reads TGTGCCAGCAGTGACCAAGGGGGGGTAGGCAATGAGCAGTTCTTC. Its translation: CASSDQGGVGNEQFF.

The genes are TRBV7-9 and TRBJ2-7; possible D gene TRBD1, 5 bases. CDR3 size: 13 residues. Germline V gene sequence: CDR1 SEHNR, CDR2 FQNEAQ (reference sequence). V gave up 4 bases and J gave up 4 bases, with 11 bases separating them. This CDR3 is CASSSPQGYEQYF. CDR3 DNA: TGTGCCAGCAGCTCCCCTCAGGGATACGAGCAGTACTTC.

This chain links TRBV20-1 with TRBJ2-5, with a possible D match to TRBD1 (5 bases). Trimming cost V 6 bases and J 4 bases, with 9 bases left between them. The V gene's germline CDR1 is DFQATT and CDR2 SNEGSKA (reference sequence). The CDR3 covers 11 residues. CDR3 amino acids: CSAPQGETQYF. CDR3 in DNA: TGCAGTGCCCCTCAGGGAGAGACCCAGTACTTC.

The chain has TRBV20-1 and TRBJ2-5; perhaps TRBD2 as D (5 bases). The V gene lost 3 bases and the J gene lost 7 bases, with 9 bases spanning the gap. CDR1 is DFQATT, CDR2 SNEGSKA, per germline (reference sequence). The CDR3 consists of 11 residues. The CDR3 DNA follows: TGCAGTGCTAGGGTAGGAGGGACCCAGTACTTC. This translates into CSARVGGTQYF.

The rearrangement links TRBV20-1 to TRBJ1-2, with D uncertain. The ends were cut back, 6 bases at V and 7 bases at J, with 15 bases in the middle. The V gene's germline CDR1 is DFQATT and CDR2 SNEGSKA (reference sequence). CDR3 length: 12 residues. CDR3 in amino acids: CSAPLEERGYTF. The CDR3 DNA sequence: TGCAGTGCGCCGTTAGAGGAGCGTGGCTACACCTTC.